These 17 T cell receptor delta chains were sequenced from one sample in a study of human gamma delta and Vdelta1 T cells. TCRdb re-called the PCR reads with CATT. Here the sample spans over 5,500 delta-chain clones, around 9% being singletons. The specimen sequenced was naive CD27+ Vdelta1 gamma-delta T cells from blood. The receptors were sampled from a human donor in good health.

Only a few counts were recorded for this clone. The chain combines TRDV1 with TRDJ1; 8 nucleotides align to TRDD3. CDR1 is TSWWSYY, CDR2 QGS, per germline. Trimming at V came to 5 bases and at J to 6 bases, leaving 23 bases not matched to a gene. The CDR3 has 19 amino acids. As DNA, the CDR3 is TGTGCTCTTGGGCACTTCGGATGTGGGATACGCTTGAGTTTACATAAACTCATCTTT. It yields the protein CALGHFGCGIRLSLHKLIF.

The gene calls are TRDV1 and TRDJ1, with TRDD3 matching 12 bases. The trim removed 2 bases at V and 0 bases at J, leaving 22 bases unmatched. The CDR3 length is 23 residues. The germline CDR1 and CDR2 sequences are TSWWSYY and QGS. The CDR3 region has the DNA TGTGCTCTTGGGGAATTCATAAGCAGCGTAACTGGGGGATACCGGATGAACACCGATAAACTCATCTTT. Protein product: CALGEFISSVTGGYRMNTDKLIF.

This clone was observed a few times. The V gene is TRDV1, the J gene TRDJ1, with a weak D call TRDD3 (6 bases). This CDR3 is built from 25 residues. Germline-derived CDR1 and CDR2 are TSWWSYY and QGS. The V and J ends lost 5 bases and 0 bases respectively, with 43 bases between them. The chain's CDR3 is CALGRGGPGKGLNYWVTGYTDKLIF. CDR3 coding DNA: TGTGCTCTTGGGCGTGGGGGGCCCGGCAAAGGTCTAAATTACTGGGTGACCGGTTACACCGATAAACTCATCTTT.

Concerning this clone: At the DNA level, this CDR3 is encoded by other sequences in the same sample as well. The V and J genes are TRDV1 and TRDJ1; 11 bases line up with TRDD3. CDR3 length: 22 residues. From germline, CDR1 is TSWWSYY and CDR2 QGS. Trimming took 5 bases from V and 0 from J; bases not matched to a gene: 23. CDR3 sequence: CALGLHGYRGGGYARYTDKLIF. The CDR3 nucleotides are TGTGCTCTTGGGCTACACGGATATCGTGGTGGGGGATACGCACGGTACACCGATAAACTCATCTTT.

A remark on this clone: A clone one base away is much larger, so this may be a read error. The chain recombines TRDV1 with TRDJ1; D might be TRDD3 (5 bases). From germline, CDR1 is TSWWSYY and CDR2 QGS. The CDR3 totals 22 residues. Deletions cut 2 bases from V and 0 bases from J, with 31 bases between. The chain's CDR3 is CALGETRTGPSGGRGYTDKLIF. The CDR3 bases are TGTGCTCTTGGGGAAACCCGGACTGGCCCCTCGGGGGGTAGGGGGTACACCGATAAACTCATCTTT.

As concerns this clone: TCRdb's protein, taken from a much larger clone, differs from this DNA's translation at residue 14, likely owing to a read error; the protein displayed comes from the DNA. The chain employs TRDV1 and TRDJ1; TRDD3 matches at 7 bases. The CDR3 is 19 amino acids. V was pared by 1 base and J by 10 bases, with 24 bases of the junction left unmatched. Germline V lookup: CDR1 TSWWSYY, CDR2 QGS. CDR3: CALGERFQRRFGGDSPLIF. For the CDR3, the DNA is TGTGCTCTTGGGGAACGTTTCCAACGGCGATTTGGGGGAGACTCACCACTCATCTTT.

This clone has just a few counts. The protein that TCRdb holds for this DNA derives from a much larger clone and differs from the translated DNA at residue 3, which likely indicates a read error; the protein shown here is translated from the DNA. The chain employs TRDV1 and TRDJ1, with D possibly matching TRDD3 (5 bases). CDR3 length: 19 amino acids. The germline V gene has CDR1 TSWWSYY and CDR2 QGS. The CDR3: CAPGNRIRRPSLLVDKLIF. The CDR3 bases are TGTGCTCCTGGGAACCGGATAAGGCGCCCCTCACTTCTGGTGGATAAACTCATCTTT.

Worth noting for this clone: A much bigger clone sits one base away, suggesting this may be a read error. This chain joins TRDV1 and TRDJ1; D might be TRDD3 (9 bases). Deletions cut 4 bases from V and 0 bases from J, with 45 bases between. CDR1 is TSWWSYY, CDR2 QGS, per germline. There are 26 residues in the CDR3. The CDR3 nucleotides are TGTGCTCTTGGGGTTGGACAGAGCCTTCCTAAGACTCTTGGGGGATATCTACCCTTGTACACCGATAAACTCATCTTT. This translates into CALGVGQSLPKTLGGYLPLYTDKLIF.

This clone was seen a handful of times. A single base is all that separates this from a far larger clone, so a read error is likely. Different DNA sequences within this sample yield the same CDR3. V usage is TRDV2 and J usage is TRDJ1; a possible D gene is TRDD2 (6 bases). Germline V gene sequence: CDR1 GEAIGNYY, CDR2 EKD. Trimming removed 4 bases at V and 0 bases at J, with 32 bases between. The CDR3 contains 21 residues. The CDR3 DNA sequence: TGTGCCTGTGAGGATCCTACGTTAAAGGATTGGGTAGCTGAGAACACCGATAAACTCATCTTT. Translated: CACEDPTLKDWVAENTDKLIF.

Notes on this clone: This likely traces to a read error, being one base from a far larger clone. Other DNA sequences in this specimen translate into the identical CDR3. This chain links TRDV1 with TRDJ1; 9 bases map to TRDD2. The CDR3 is 26 residues long. CDR1 and CDR2 (germline): TSWWSYY, QGS. The CDR3 DNA is TGCGCTCTTGGGCCTCGAGCCTTCCTACGTTTTTCGAGGGAGGAACGTAGGGCTGGGGGGAAAGAGAAACTCATCTTT. Amino acid sequence: CALGPRAFLRFSREERRAGGKEKLIF.

In regard to this clone: A far larger clone is one nucleotide away, so this likely arose from a read error. J is TRDJ1 and V is TRDV1; perhaps TRDD3 as D (5 bases). Trimming pared 2 bases from V and 6 bases from J, leaving 22 bases between. CDR3 length equals 17 residues. The germline V gene encodes CDR1 TSWWSYY and CDR2 QGS. CDR3 sequence (DNA): TGTGCTCTTGGGGAAAGGCGGAAGGCCGGGGGTACCAATAAACTCATCTTT. Protein sequence: CALGERRKAGGTNKLIF.

This clone was counted only a few times. A much more abundant neighbour one base away suggests this may be a read error. In the same sample, other DNA sequences code for this CDR3. V gene TRDV1 combines with J gene TRDJ1; D perhaps matches TRDD2 (6 bases). V gave up 1 base and J gave up 10 bases, with 22 bases separating them. The germline V gene has CDR1 TSWWSYY and CDR2 QGS. The CDR3 totals 16 residues. The CDR3 protein is CALGERRVLHQDGLIF. CDR3 bases: TGTGCTCTTGGGGAACGCCGGGTCCTACACCAAGATGGACTCATCTTT.

Turning to this clone: This could be a read error, since a much larger clone is one nucleotide away. The same CDR3 arises from other DNA sequences in this sample as well. This rearrangement joins TRDV1 to TRDJ1; 13 nucleotides agree with TRDD3. V shed 6 bases and J 7 bases; nucleotides not matched to a gene: 26. The germline V gene encodes CDR1 TSWWSYY and CDR2 QGS. The CDR3 consists of 21 residues. The CDR3 DNA sequence: TGTGCTCTTGGACCCGCCTTCCGTACTGGGGGATACGCTTTTCCGATGGGTAAACTCATCTTT. It codes for CALGPAFRTGGYAFPMGKLIF.

In its sample, this clone ranks as large (0.1 to 1%). The same CDR3 is also encoded by other DNA sequences in this sample. The rearrangement uses TRDV2 and TRDJ1; 11 bases match TRDD3. Germline loops: CDR1 GEAIGNYY, CDR2 EKD. V shed 0 bases, J shed 0 bases, and the junction held 17 bases outside the gene matches. This CDR3 comprises 21 residues. CDR3 residues: CACDTTYALLGDIAYTDKLIF. DNA for the CDR3: TGTGCCTGTGACACCACTTATGCCTTACTGGGGGATATAGCGTACACCGATAAACTCATCTTT.

This clone was seen a few times. A single base is all that separates this from a far larger clone, so a read error is likely. Other DNA sequences in this specimen translate into the identical CDR3. The rearrangement links TRDV1 to TRDJ1; 13 nucleotides align to TRDD3. This CDR3 spans 22 amino acids. V lost 1 base to trimming and J lost 0 bases; unmatched junction nucleotides: 17. In germline, CDR1 is TSWWSYY, CDR2 QGS. CDR3 nucleotides: TGTGCTCTTGGGGAACGGAGTACTGGGGGATACGCCAGGGGGATTTACACCGATAAACTCATCTTT. Its protein is CALGERSTGGYARGIYTDKLIF.

This clone was observed a few times. A single base separates this from a much larger clone, so it may be a read error. The same CDR3 is also encoded by other DNA sequences in this sample. This chain connects TRDV1 to TRDJ1; 9 nucleotides line up with TRDD3. The CDR3 runs 22 residues. The germline V gene encodes CDR1 TSWWSYY and CDR2 QGS. The CDR3 DNA reads TGCGCTCTTGGGAAAATCGTCCCCTCCTACTGGGGGAAACGAACTACAACCGATAAACTCATCTTT. This gives the protein CALGKIVPSYWGKRTTTDKLIF.

This clone was observed many times. This could be a read error, since a much larger clone is one nucleotide away. The V and J genes are TRDV1 and TRDJ1, with D unclear. The V and J ends lost 5 bases and 1 base respectively, with 20 bases between them. The CDR3 is 17 residues long. Germline V gives CDR1 TSWWSYY, CDR2 QGS. Written as DNA, the CDR3 is TGTGCTCTTGGGCCGGACCCCCCCCCTGGAGGCACCGATAAACTCATCTTT. Its translation: CALGPDPPPGGTDKLIF.